A single sample is the source of the 2 T cell receptor beta chains below, sequenced in a study of blood T cell repertoires in COVID-19. Some clones are missing from TCRdb's copy, which holds only in-frame ones; the method was immunoSEQ multiplex PCR. Of 150,000 to 200,000 clones in the sample, around 79% were seen once. Material for sequencing was peripheral blood. The receptors were sampled from a woman between 40 and 55 years old with COVID-19, enrolled during active disease.

The table lists this clone with a few counts. The chain combines TRBV19 with TRBJ2-7; 8 nucleotides agree with TRBD2. The CDR3 is 14 residues long. V gave up 5 bases and J gave up 6 bases; unmatched junction bases: 9. Germline lookup yields CDR1 LNHDA and CDR2 SQIVND (reference sequence). CDR3 DNA sequence: TGTGCCAGTAGTGTGGACAGCCTAGCGGGCGAGCAGTACTTC. Protein sequence: CASSVDSLAGEQYF. The full variable domain, completed using reference TRBV19 and TRBJ2-7, is DGGITQSPKYLFRKEGQNVTLSCEQNLNHDAMYWYRQDPGQGLRLIYYSQIVNDFQKGDIAEGYSVSREKKESFPLTVTSAQKNPTAFYLCASSVDSLAGEQYFGPGTRLTVT.

Comments on this clone: The germline gene is not matched at one end of the junction; a read error may be the cause. Other DNA sequences in the same sample also yield this CDR3. The chain combines TRBV14 with TRBJ2-7; D may be TRBD1 (6 bases). The CDR3 loop spans 12 amino acids. In germline, CDR1 is SGHDN, CDR2 FVKESK. The CDR3 DNA reads as TGTGCTAGCAGCAGACAGGCCTACGAGCAGTACTTC. It codes for CASSRQAYEQYF.